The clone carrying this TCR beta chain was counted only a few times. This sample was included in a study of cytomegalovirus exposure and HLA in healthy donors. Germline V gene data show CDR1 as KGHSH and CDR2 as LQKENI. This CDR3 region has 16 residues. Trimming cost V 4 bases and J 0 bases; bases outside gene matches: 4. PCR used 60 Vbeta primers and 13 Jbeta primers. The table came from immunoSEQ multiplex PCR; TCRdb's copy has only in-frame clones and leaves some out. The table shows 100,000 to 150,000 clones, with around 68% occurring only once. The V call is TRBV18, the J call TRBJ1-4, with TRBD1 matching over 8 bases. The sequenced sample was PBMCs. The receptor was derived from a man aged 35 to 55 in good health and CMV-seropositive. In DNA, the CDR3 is TGTGCCAGCTCACGGGACAGGAGCACAACTAATGAAAAACTGTTTTTT. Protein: CASSRDRSTTNEKLFF.